The subject of this entry is one T cell receptor beta chain. The sample belongs to a study of CD8+CD57+ T cells in acquired aplastic anemia. Study-level background: Healthy donors yielded some 11 million CD4+ cell reads on average.

The CDR3 is 15 residues long. With V trimmed by 8 bases and J by 2 bases, 5 bases remained unmatched. Germline CDR1 reads SNHLY; CDR2 reads FYNNEI. CDR3 and TCR beta VDJ profiling relied on a genomic DNA template. In TCRdb, the reads were re-called with MiXCR into one record per CDR3 protein. The table has some 120,000 distinct CDR3 sequences, around 50% seen once. Source material: sorted CD4+, CD8+, or CD8+CD57+ T cells (not recorded which) from PBMCs. The receptor was derived from a human donor in good health, serving as a control. This chain connects TRBV2 to TRBJ2-5; 13 bases map to TRBD2. The CDR3 sequence is CASRTSGGGQETQYF. CDR3 DNA sequence: TGTGCCAGCCGAACTAGCGGGGGGGGACAAGAGACCCAGTACTTC.